Ten or more counts support the clone carrying this T cell receptor beta chain. The time point here: patch test 3, about 24 weeks after DPC sensitization. Stated treatment: therapeutic diphenylcyclopropenone sensitization with weekly scalp DPC. Researchers extracted total RNA from unfractionated whole blood. This entry comes from a study of human T cells and chemical hapten exposure. The CDR3 is made up of 14 amino acids. Trimming left V 7 bases short and J 0 bases short, with 9 bases between. From germline, CDR1 is MNHEY and CDR2 SVGEGT. TCRdb re-analysed the RACE reads in MiXCR, keeping a single row per CDR3 protein. The sample has around 70,000 distinct CDR3 sequences; 11% are singletons.

This receptor was identified in a woman aged 45-65 years with alopecia areata. Some clones in this sample may be carry-over from other donors' samples. The sequenced sample was whole blood, obtained in connection with sensitization to the hapten diphenylcyclopropenone (DPC). The chain uses TRBV6-2 or TRBV6-3 and TRBJ2-2, with D perhaps TRBD1 (6 bases). The CDR3 nucleotides read TGTGCCAGCAACCAGGGGACGAACACCGGGGAGCTGTTTTTT. This translates into CASNQGTNTGELFF.